This is a list of T cell receptor beta chains from one sample in a study of beta chain features in type 1 diabetes. Libraries were prepared by immunoSEQ multiplex PCR; TCRdb keeps only in-frame clonotypes and omits some of them. Of some 900,000 clones in the sample, 17% were seen once. The specimen sequenced was naive CD4+ T cells from blood. The source of these receptors is a woman younger than 30 in good health. The conserved cysteine and the conserved F or W are not part of the CDR3 here.

TRBJ1-3 | 13 | TRBV5-5 | ASSPNRGLGNTIY
TRBJ2-7 | 13 | TRBV6-5 | ASRVLEPGSYEQY
TRBJ1-1 | 12 | TRBV7-9 | ASANRGMNTEAF
TRBJ2-2 | 15 | TRBV9 | ASSPGISGRASGELF
TRBJ2-5 | 12 | TRBV2 | ASSLLSGTETQY
TRBJ2-7 | 9 | TRBV10-3 | AISTRDEQY
TRBJ1-2 | 11 | TRBV5-1 | ASSLESTRGYT
TRBJ2-1 | 12 | TRBV7-9 | ASSITSWGEEQF
TRBJ2-3 | 11 | TRBV4-1 | AARDRSTDTQY
TRBJ2-7 | 11 | TRBV18 | ASSTRGPNEQY
TRBJ2-1 | 13 | TRBV4-3 | ASSQEVAGANEQF
TRBJ2-1 | 11 | TRBV11-1 | ASGGRALGEQF
TRBJ2-3 | 13 | TRBV5-1 | ASSTLAGPGGTQY
TRBJ2-2 | 12 | TRBV7-2 | ASSLRLEYGELF
TRBJ2-7 | 12 | TRBV5-1 | ASSTDRVSYEQY
TRBJ2-1 | 16 | TRBV5-1 | ASSLVGLAGESWNEQF
TRBJ1-2 | 12 | TRBV18 | ASSLGQGDYGYT
TRBJ1-5 | 16 | TRBV5-1 | ASRRDRGPKSQDQPQH
TRBJ2-1 | 13 | TRBV5-1 | ASRPLGTRRNEQF
TRBJ2-1 | 9 | TRBV25-1 | ASSGYNEQF
TRBJ2-7 | 10 | TRBV28 | ASNVVSYEQY
TRBJ1-1 | 11 | TRBV7-2 | ASSLDRNTEAF
TRBJ2-7 | 13 | TRBV7-9 | ASSPRAVARGEQY
TRBJ2-5 | 12 | TRBV18 | ASSLRTGQETQY
TRBJ2-1 | 9 | TRBV7-9 | ASSLEYEQF
TRBJ2-4 | 11 | TRBV2 | ASKRLGKNIQY
TRBJ1-2 | 11 | TRBV6-6 | ASRPGGEYGYT
TRBJ2-1 | 10 | TRBV5-1 | ASSLEMYEQF
TRBJ2-3 | 15 | TRBV4-3 | ASSQDVAYGSSDTQY
TRBJ2-7 | 11 | TRBV28 | ASVSGTAGGQY
TRBJ1-4 | 13 | TRBV28 | ASSTPGQWVEKLF
TRBJ1-5 | 11 | TRBV10-3 | AISETDNQPQH
TRBJ2-7 | 14 | TRBV5-1 | ASSWTLGTGGFEQY
TRBJ2-1 | 10 | TRBV21-1 | ASLEREGEQF
TRBJ1-5 | 11 | TRBV2 | ASMRAFNQPQH
TRBJ2-1 | 12 | TRBV2 | ASSGVGRSGEQF
TRBJ1-5 | 13 | TRBV7-8 | ASSLVQGWNQPQH
TRBJ2-7 | 15 | TRBV28 | ASSGRATSGSWYEQY
TRBJ1-5 | 11 | TRBV28 | ASKSAVWQPQH
TRBJ2-3 | 13 | TRBV27 | ASSLTTSGNRGQY
TRBJ2-5 | 11 | TRBV6-1 | ASRREFQETQY
TRBJ2-7 | 13 | TRBV15 | ATRPGTSSSYEQY
TRBJ2-1 | 13 | TRBV4-3 | ASSQDGQGAVEQF
TRBJ2-1 | 12 | TRBV28 | ATYGFLGYNEQF
TRBJ2-7 | 13 | TRBV15 | ATSRSRTSEAEQY
TRBJ2-5 | 12 | TRBV7-8 | ASSLNSVQETQY
TRBJ2-2 | 13 | TRBV6-6 | ASSYAGFNTGELF
TRBJ1-2 | 14 | TRBV23-1 | ASSQSPRDRMYGYT